This T cell receptor (beta chain) derives from a study of patients and donors after allogeneic stem cell transplantation. This clonotype was found a few times. Using its own MiXCR run on the RT-PCR reads, TCRdb lists one record per CDR3 protein. Of approximately 430,000 distinct CDR3 sequences listed, around 15% are singletons. The CDR3 sequence is 14 residues long. The germline CDR1 and CDR2 sequences are KGHSH and LQKENI. The V gene lost 0 bases and the J gene lost 6 bases, with 12 bases spanning the gap. The TCR comes from a human donor who was either an allogeneic HSCT recipient or a stem cell or donor lymphocyte infusion donor (not recorded which). It is not recorded whose cells these are; they may come from a transplant donor. The sequencing sample was made of blood, either unsorted or a sorted T cell fraction (not recorded which). V gene TRBV18 combines with J gene TRBJ2-7; D not resolved. In DNA, the CDR3 is TGTGCCAGCTCACCACCCCCCGAACCCAGCGAGCAGTACTTC. Translated: CASSPPPEPSEQYF.